This T cell receptor (beta chain) was recovered during a study of shared clonotypes between healthy human individuals (TCRdb year 2020). As for the study more broadly: The cohort comprised a couple of women and a few men aged 18 to 49 years. Per donor, leukapheresis produced somewhere between about 0.85 and 9.5 billion PBMCs. To increase sequencing depth and limit assay-specific biases, different laboratories used diverse techniques to prepare libraries and sequence TCR repertoires. For each donor, CD4 naive and CD4 memory were each given three plates, CD8 naive was given two plates, and CD8 memory was given one plate. To estimate repertoire size and how much clonotype sharing occurs between individuals, the study deeply sequenced the blood TCR repertoires of a handful of healthy adults.

As to this clone: The specificity of this receptor is unknown. No base quality values were provided; no much bigger clone lies one nucleotide off.

Using the deep immunoSEQ assay, multiplex PCR amplified TCR CDR3 regions from genomic DNA. Extracted genomic DNA from each cell subset was spread evenly across all wells of several immunoSEQ 96-well plates, with each plate serving as a replicate. For sorted subsets, around 200 ng genomic DNA, equal to 30,000 to 35,000 T cell genomes, was loaded into each replicate PCR. Purified libraries were measured with a Qubit 3.0 fluorometer, size-checked on a Bioanalyzer 2100, and measured again with the KAPA Library Quantification kit. A separate single-read 150-cycle Illumina NextSeq 550 flow cell was used to sequence each immunoSEQ 96-well plate. The published analysis was carried out like this. The immunoSEQ output contained only junctional sequences without quality scores, so filtering could not match that applied to full-length reads. Sequences were annotated with PyIR, a Python wrapper for IgBLAST v1.9, and V/J genes and CDR3 were assigned using IMGT germline references. Reads were removed for weak V/J assignments (E-value above 1e-6), missing CDR3, stop codons, out-of-frame junctions, or ambiguous translated residues. A V3J clonotype was defined by an identical inferred V gene, J gene, and CDR3 amino acid sequence. To compute the percentage overlap between repertoires, the number of shared unique clonotypes was divided by the size of the smaller repertoire. Richness of each repertoire was evaluated using RTK rarefaction, the Chao1 estimator, and Recon v2.1 estimates of unobserved clonotypes. Generation probabilities were computed with OLGA for all TCRbeta clonotypes obtained by the gDNA method from several donors. TCRdb limited this immuneACCESS table to in-frame rearrangements with V and J called. A share of clones is missing; checked studies link under half to unresolved V genes, and the rest is unexplained. For V, J and clone size, that table is used; D and trimming come from the DNA. The sample includes almost 700,000 clones, with around 90% observed a single time. The top ten constitute about 24% of the sample.

For the CD8 naive samples, CD45RO-negative cells were positively selected for CCR7, yielding a CD45RA+CCR7+ population from which TemRA cells were excluded. Healthy HIV-negative adults with no recently reported acute infections or vaccinations were included as donors. Every donor was a Caucasian adult residing in Nashville, Tennessee, USA. Blood was obtained by leukapheresis, after which PBMCs were separated by Ficoll-Histopaque density gradient centrifugation and cryopreserved in liquid nitrogen vapor phase. Analytical flow cytometry was used to check the purity and quantity of every magnetically sorted T cell population. Genomic DNA was isolated from each sorted fraction and quantified by UV absorbance on a Nanodrop 2000c. The CDR3 holds 17 amino acids from the cysteine to the phenylalanine. The only DNA kept is the CDR3, 51 bases in frame from the first base. Here V drops 4 bases and J drops 0 bases, and the junction holds 5 bases not matched to any gene. Via the germline V gene (reference sequence), CDR1 is SEHNR and CDR2 FQNEAQ.

Paper-wide results and their limitations: Clonotypes shared by all four sorted-subset donors showed higher generation probabilities than non-shared clonotypes. Naive subsets generally had larger estimated clonotype richness than memory subsets. Even with the large sequencing depth, rarefaction of the sorted-subset datasets indicated that sequencing was incomplete. Approximately 5% of naive CD4, 3% to 3.5% of naive CD8, about 2.1% of memory CD4, and roughly 0.4% of memory CD8 clonotypes were shared across several donors. Pairwise subsampling led to the expectation that sequencing depth would affect the degree of clonotype sharing among donors. Sampling was restricted to blood, and TCR repertoires in tissues likely differ from the TCR repertoires found in blood. The small number of donors limited the genetic and exposure-history diversity represented.

Recombination joined TRBV7-9 with TRBJ2-2, with 10 central nucleotides matching TRBD2. The receptor comes from a young man in good health. Sample: naive CD8+ T cells sorted from blood. This specimen's cell subset or site label, per the study, means: CD45RA+CCR7+. The CDR3 protein sequence reads: CASSSPGLAANTGELFF. The DNA sequence follows: TGTGCCAGCAGCTCCCCTGGACTAGCGGCGAACACCGGGGAGCTGTTTTTT.